This entry lists 30 T cell receptor beta chains sequenced from one sample in a study of control samples from healthy donors and cancer patients. Sequencing used immunoSEQ multiplex PCR; TCRdb keeps in-frame clones, though not all of them. The table records around 42,000 clones, approximately 94% of them present only once. Sequences were obtained from blood. These receptors were collected from a man in his sixties in good health.

The genes are TRBV3-1 (or the pseudogene TRBV3-2) and TRBJ2-2, with 10 bases fitting TRBD1. Unmatched junction bases numbered 5, after V lost 4 bases and J lost 0 bases. Germline CDR1 reads LGHDT; CDR2 reads YNNKEL (reference sequence). The CDR3 has 17 residues. The CDR3 loop reads CASSPRTGGTNTGELFF. CDR3 DNA: TGTGCCAGCAGCCCCCGGACAGGGGGGACGAACACCGGGGAGCTGTTTTTT.

The sample holds a few counts of this clone. The chain links TRBV7-9 to TRBJ1-3; D perhaps matches TRBD1 (5 bases). This CDR3 region has 14 residues. Trimming pared 4 bases from V and 4 bases from J, leaving 11 bases between. Germline CDR1 and CDR2: SEHNR and FQNEAQ (reference sequence). The CDR3 DNA follows: TGTGCCAGCAGCTCGAGGACATTAGGAAACACCATATATTTT. Protein: CASSSRTLGNTIYF.

The V and J genes are TRBV18 and TRBJ2-3; 9 nucleotides agree with TRBD1. The V segment lost 1 base and the J segment 5 bases; nucleotides outside the gene matches: 4. CDR1 and CDR2 (germline): KGHSH, LQKENI. CDR3 length equals 15 residues. This CDR3 is CASSPRQGGGDTQYF. CDR3 nucleotide sequence: TGTGCCAGCTCACCACGACAGGGGGGAGGAGATACGCAGTATTTT.

The rearrangement links TRBV5-1 to TRBJ1-6; 7 bases match TRBD1. The germline CDR1 and CDR2 sequences are SGHRS and YFSETQ. This CDR3 comprises 14 residues. Trimming took 2 bases from V and 10 from J; bases not matched to a gene: 6. The CDR3 sequence is CASSLQGLNSPLHF. CDR3 DNA: TGCGCCAGCAGCTTACAGGGGTTAAACTCACCCCTCCACTTT.

The chain uses TRBV24-1 and TRBJ2-7; TRBD2 agrees at 7 bases. V shed 7 bases, J shed 4 bases, and the junction held 9 bases outside the gene matches. The V gene's germline CDR1 is KGHDR and CDR2 SFDVKD. The CDR3 covers 14 residues. Here the CDR3 DNA reads TGTGCCACCAGAGCTAGCGGAAAGGCTTACGAGCAGTACTTC. It encodes CATRASGKAYEQYF.

The CDR3 DNA follows: TGTGCCAGCAGCTCGCTAGCGGGTGTCCCCCATGAGCAGTTCTTC. Amino acids: CASSSLAGVPHEQFF. The chain couples TRBV11-3 to TRBJ2-1; 8 positions match TRBD2. CDR3 length equals 15 residues. Germline V gives CDR1 SGHNT, CDR2 YENEEA. The ends lost 4 bases at V and 8 bases at J; junction bases unmatched: 10.

V usage is TRBV11-3 and J usage is TRBJ2-1; 7 bases line up with TRBD2. CDR1 is SGHNT, CDR2 YENEEA, per germline. Unmatched junction bases numbered 4, after V lost 3 bases and J lost 5 bases. The CDR3 is 14 amino acids. The DNA for the CDR3 is TGTGCCAGCAGCTTTGGCGGGGGACACAATGAGCAGTTCTTC. Translation gives CASSFGGGHNEQFF.

DNA for the CDR3: TGTGCCAGCAGTGGTGATCTTCCGGGACTAGATTACTACGAGCAGTACTTC. This translates into CASSGDLPGLDYYEQYF. The V gene is TRBV25-1, the J gene TRBJ2-7; 8 nucleotides align to TRBD2. V trimming: 4 bases; J trimming: 3 bases; junction bases outside the gene matches: 14. The CDR3 has 17 residues. CDR1 and CDR2 from the germline V gene are MGHDK and SYGVNS.

This sequence joins TRBV24-1 and TRBJ2-5, with 8 bases identical to TRBD1. Germline lookup yields CDR1 KGHDR and CDR2 SFDVKD. The CDR3 has 14 residues. The ends lost 5 bases at V and 4 bases at J; junction bases unmatched: 5. The CDR3 DNA sequence: TGTGCCACCAGTGGACAGGGGATGCCAGAGACCCAGTACTTC. This sequence encodes CATSGQGMPETQYF.

The chain uses TRBV7-9 and TRBJ2-1; 14 bases are a match to TRBD2. The junction had 2 bases not matched to a gene; V was cut back by 1 base and J by 9 bases. Germline values: CDR1 SEHNR, CDR2 FQNEAQ (reference sequence). The CDR3 is made up of 15 amino acids. The CDR3 DNA reads TGTGCCAGCAGCTTAGGACTAGCGGGAGGGGGTGAGCAGTTCTTC. It is translated as CASSLGLAGGGEQFF.

The gene calls are TRBV6-5 and TRBJ2-2; 9 nucleotides align to TRBD2. CDR1 MNHEY and CDR2 SVGAGI come from the germline V gene. The CDR3 length is 15 residues. Trimming took 6 bases from V and 3 from J; bases not matched to a gene: 5. This CDR3 is CASRIAGAYTGELFF. As DNA, the CDR3 is TGTGCCAGCAGAATAGCGGGAGCGTACACCGGGGAGCTGTTTTTT.

The chain has TRBV11-2 and TRBJ2-5; 9 bases agree with TRBD2. CDR1 is SGHAT and CDR2 is FQNNGV in the germline V gene. J lost 2 bases, V lost 5 bases, and 9 bases had no gene match. The CDR3 is made up of 16 amino acids. The CDR3 loop is CASSPIRSGRQETQYF. DNA for the CDR3: TGTGCCAGCAGCCCCATAAGGAGCGGGAGGCAAGAGACCCAGTACTTC.

The gene calls are TRBV24-1 and TRBJ2-1, with D unclear. The CDR3 consists of 16 residues. CDR1 is KGHDR and CDR2 is SFDVKD in the germline V gene. V was shortened by 0 bases and J by 4 bases, with 12 bases between the two germline ends. The CDR3 here is CATSDLQIVIYNEQFF. CDR3 nucleotides: TGTGCCACCAGTGATTTGCAAATCGTAATTTACAATGAGCAGTTCTTC.

The rearrangement links TRBV5-6 to TRBJ1-2; no reliable D call. From germline, CDR1 is SGHDT and CDR2 YYEEEE. V lost 3 bases to trimming and J lost 7 bases, with 10 bases between them. CDR3 length: 12 amino acids. The CDR3 nucleotides read TGTGCCAGCAGCTCCCAACCCGGTGGCTACACCTTC. The encoded protein is CASSSQPGGYTF.

The CDR3 DNA reads TGTGCCAGCAGTTCTATACTAGCCAAAAACATTCAGTACTTC. Translation: CASSSILAKNIQYF. V is TRBV28 and J is TRBJ2-4; D not resolved. Trimming shortened V by 4 bases and J by 0 bases, and 7 bases separated the two germline ends. The germline V gene encodes CDR1 MDHEN and CDR2 SYDVKM. This CDR3 is 14 amino acids long.

V is TRBV19 and J is TRBJ2-1, with a possible D match to TRBD1 (6 bases). The CDR3 consists of 13 residues. V was shortened by 5 bases and J by 3 bases, with 8 bases between the two germline ends. The germline gives CDR1 LNHDA, CDR2 SQIVND (reference sequence). The CDR3 loop is CASSWDNYNEQFF. In DNA form, the CDR3 reads TGTGCCAGTAGTTGGGACAACTACAATGAGCAGTTCTTC.

V is TRBV10-3 and J is TRBJ2-7; weak D call: TRBD2 (6 bases). V was cut by 6 bases and J by 3 bases, with 9 bases left in between. The CDR3 is 12 amino acids. Germline V CDR1 and CDR2: ENHRY, SYGVKD. The CDR3 protein is CAISRDFYEQYF. The CDR3 DNA reads TGTGCCATCAGCCGGGACTTCTACGAGCAGTACTTC.

The count of this clone is one. The genes are TRBV7-9 and TRBJ1-1; possibly TRBD1 for D (5 bases). The CDR3 runs to 14 residues. The V end was cut by 5 bases, the J end by 5 bases, with 15 bases between. Germline V CDR1 and CDR2: SEHNR, FQNEAQ (reference sequence). The CDR3 region has the DNA TGTGCCAGCAGCCGTTTCAGGGATGGGACTGAAGCTTTCTTT. This gives the protein CASSRFRDGTEAFF.

The CDR3 sequence is CASSPGRAQEGTDTQYF. CDR3 sequence (DNA): TGTGCCAGCAGCCCGGGCCGTGCGCAGGAGGGGACAGATACGCAGTATTTT. The V and J genes are TRBV5-6 and TRBJ2-3; possibly TRBD2 for D (6 bases). Germline V gene data show CDR1 as SGHDT and CDR2 as YYEEEE. V lost 4 bases to trimming and J lost 3 bases, with 21 bases between them. The CDR3 loop spans 17 amino acids.

V gene TRBV11-3 combines with J gene TRBJ1-1, with 7 nucleotides matching TRBD1. V gave up 5 bases and J gave up 1 base; unmatched junction bases: 4. The germline V gene has CDR1 SGHNT and CDR2 YENEEA. The CDR3 loop spans 14 amino acids. CDR3 DNA sequence: TGTGCCAGCAGCGGCTGGACAGGGAACACTGAAGCTTTCTTT. It yields the protein CASSGWTGNTEAFF.

This chain uses TRBV7-3 with TRBJ2-1; 12 nucleotides align to TRBD2. The CDR3 totals 15 residues. The germline V gene encodes CDR1 SGHTA and CDR2 FQGTGA. Germline trimming cut 5 bases from V and 8 bases from J; bases unmatched to any gene: 7. DNA for the CDR3: TGTGCCAGCAGCCAGGCTAGCGGGAGGGTTGATGAGCAGTTCTTC. Amino acids: CASSQASGRVDEQFF.

This chain uses TRBV11-3 with TRBJ1-2; TRBD1 agrees at 7 bases. This CDR3 has 14 amino acids. In germline, CDR1 is SGHNT, CDR2 YENEEA. Trimming at V came to 2 bases and at J to 8 bases, leaving 8 bases not matched to a gene. The CDR3 DNA follows: TGTGCCAGCAGCTTATACGGGACAGAGGGAGGCTACACCTTC. Its translation: CASSLYGTEGGYTF.

This chain joins TRBV29-1 and TRBJ1-1, with D perhaps matching TRBD1 (6 bases). The germline gives CDR1 SQVTM, CDR2 ANQGSEA. The length of the CDR3 is 13 residues. Trimming left V 7 bases short and J 7 bases short, with 19 bases between. CDR3 loop: CSAEVIDRYEAFF. Written as DNA, the CDR3 is TGCAGCGCCGAGGTTATCGACAGGTATGAAGCTTTCTTT.

The V gene is TRBV28, the J gene TRBJ2-4, with D possibly matching TRBD2 (6 bases). The CDR3 covers 15 residues. The V end lost 6 bases, the J end lost 7 bases, and 19 bases lay between the germline ends. Germline V gives CDR1 MDHEN, CDR2 SYDVKM. CDR3 amino acids: CASSRTREVWNIQYF. CDR3 sequence (DNA): TGTGCCAGCAGCAGAACTAGGGAGGTTTGGAACATTCAGTACTTC.

The chain couples TRBV28 to TRBJ1-3; 7 bases fit TRBD1. Germline-derived CDR1 and CDR2 are MDHEN and SYDVKM. This CDR3 has 16 residues. The trim removed 11 bases at V and 3 bases at J, leaving 16 bases unmatched. The CDR3 coding sequence is TGTGCCTCCGACAGGGAAGGGGCTTCAGGTGGAAACACCATATATTTT. Its protein product is CASDREGASGGNTIYF.

The genes are TRBV7-9 and TRBJ2-1, with 8 bases identical to TRBD2. The CDR3 runs 16 residues. Per the germline V gene, CDR1 is SEHNR and CDR2 is FQNEAQ (reference sequence). Trimming cost V 2 bases and J 4 bases; bases outside gene matches: 7. The CDR3 sequence is CASSLPTSGLYNEQFF. CDR3 nucleotide sequence: TGTGCCAGCAGCTTACCCACTAGCGGACTTTACAATGAGCAGTTCTTC.

The chain recombines TRBV4-1 with TRBJ2-7; tentative D call: TRBD2 (5 bases). The V end lost 3 bases, the J end lost 2 bases, and 11 bases lay between the germline ends. The CDR3 spans 14 residues. Germline loops: CDR1 MGHRA, CDR2 YSYEKL. CDR3 nucleotides: TGCGCCAGCAGCCACCAAGAGGGTACCTACGAGCAGTACTTC. Amino acids: CASSHQEGTYEQYF.

The gene calls are TRBV5-4 and TRBJ2-1, with 10 bases lining up with TRBD2. Looked up from germline, CDR1 is SGHNT and CDR2 is YYREEE (reference sequence). The CDR3 length is 16 residues. The V segment lost 0 bases and the J segment 7 bases; nucleotides outside the gene matches: 7. The DNA of the CDR3 is TGTGCCAGCAGCTTGGGCCCACTAGCGGGAAGGAATGAGCAGTTCTTC. This translates into CASSLGPLAGRNEQFF.

The genes are TRBV29-1 and TRBJ2-2; possibly TRBD1 for D (5 bases). This CDR3 has 14 amino acids. V dropped 4 bases and J dropped 7 bases, with 16 bases sitting between them. CDR1 is SQVTM, CDR2 ANQGSEA, per germline. CDR3 nucleotide sequence: TGCAGCGTTGCAGTTTCGCGGCAGGGCGGGGAGCTGTTTTTT. The encoded protein is CSVAVSRQGGELFF.

This rearrangement joins TRBV20-1 to TRBJ2-1; 9 nucleotides line up with TRBD2. V lost 3 bases and J lost 5; bases outside the gene matches: 5. CDR1 and CDR2 (germline): DFQATT, SNEGSKA (reference sequence). This CDR3 is built from 14 residues. The CDR3: CSASGGRVHNEQFF. The CDR3 nucleotides are TGCAGTGCTAGTGGCGGGAGGGTCCACAATGAGCAGTTCTTC.